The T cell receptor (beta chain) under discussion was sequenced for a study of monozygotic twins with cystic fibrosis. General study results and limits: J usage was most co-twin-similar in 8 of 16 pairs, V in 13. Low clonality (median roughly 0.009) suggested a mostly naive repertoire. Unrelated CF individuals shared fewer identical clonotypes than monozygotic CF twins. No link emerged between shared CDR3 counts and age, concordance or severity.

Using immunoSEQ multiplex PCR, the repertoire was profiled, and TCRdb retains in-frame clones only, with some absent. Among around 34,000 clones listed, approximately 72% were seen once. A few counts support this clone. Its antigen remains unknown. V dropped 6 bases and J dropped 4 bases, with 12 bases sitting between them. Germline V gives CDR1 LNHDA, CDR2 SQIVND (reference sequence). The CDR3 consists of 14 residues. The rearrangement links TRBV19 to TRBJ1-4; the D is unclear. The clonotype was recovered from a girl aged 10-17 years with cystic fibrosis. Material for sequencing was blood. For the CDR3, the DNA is TGTGCCAGTAGACCCTGGAGTGGTAATGAAAAACTGTTTTTT. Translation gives CASRPWSGNEKLFF.